Below, 17 T cell receptor beta chains from the same sample are listed, as sequenced in a study of T cell responses to AZD1222 COVID-19 vaccine. Sequencing was performed with immunoSEQ multiplex PCR; in TCRdb, only in-frame clones are kept and a portion is missing. The sample consists of just under 150,000 clones, 88% of them appearing once. The input for sequencing was peripheral blood, taken 28 days after the second dose of the MenACWY control vaccine. The source of these receptors is an adult who received the MenACWY meningococcal vaccine as a control.

Concerning this clone: This CDR3 is also generated by other DNA sequences in the sample. This chain connects TRBV24-1 to TRBJ1-5; the D is unclear. The CDR3 extends over 14 amino acids. The ends were cut back, 0 bases at V and 4 bases at J, with 6 bases in the middle. Germline CDR1 reads KGHDR; CDR2 reads SFDVKD. The CDR3 protein is CATSDLGRNQPQHF. The CDR3, as DNA: TGTGCCACCAGTGATTTGGGCAGGAATCAGCCCCAGCATTTT.

The chain is built from TRBV28 and TRBJ1-2; D remains unclear. The germline V gene encodes CDR1 MDHEN and CDR2 SYDVKM. This CDR3 has 12 amino acids. V lost 5 bases, J lost 5 bases, and 9 bases lay in between. The CDR3 reads CASSQQNYGYTF. CDR3 bases: TGTGCCAGCAGTCAACAGAATTATGGCTACACCTTC.

This chain connects TRBV7-8 to TRBJ2-7; D possibly matches TRBD1 or TRBD2 (6 bases each). Trimming removed 0 bases at V and 2 bases at J, with 11 bases between. The CDR3 contains 15 residues. Germline values: CDR1 SGHVS, CDR2 FQNEAQ. This chain's CDR3 is CASSLAWGAPYEQYF. The CDR3 bases are TGTGCCAGCAGCTTAGCTTGGGGGGCCCCCTACGAGCAGTACTTC.

The gene calls are TRBV11-2 and TRBJ1-2; TRBD1 matches 7 bases. Unmatched junction bases numbered 13, after V lost 5 bases and J lost 4 bases. The CDR3 length is 16 residues. Germline CDR1 and CDR2: SGHAT and FQNNGV. CDR3 protein: CASSPLTGRTGYGYTF. The CDR3 nucleotides are TGTGCCAGCAGCCCTCTGACAGGGAGGACTGGCTATGGCTACACCTTC. The entire variable domain, with the rest obtained from reference TRBV11-2 and TRBJ1-2, is as follows: EAGVAQSPRYKIIEKRQSVAFWCNPISGHATLYWYQQILGQGPKLLIQFQNNGVVDDSQLPKDRFSAERLKGVDSTLKIQPAKLEDSAVYLCASSPLTGRTGYGYTFGSGTRLTVV.

CDR3 bases: TGTGCCAGCAGACCTAATACAGGGGTAGAAGCAGATACGCAGTATTTT. Its translation: CASRPNTGVEADTQYF. J is TRBJ2-3 and V is TRBV7-9, with 7 nucleotides matching TRBD1. CDR3 size: 16 residues. From germline, CDR1 is SEHNR and CDR2 FQNEAQ (reference sequence). V dropped 6 bases and J dropped 4; count of bases not matched to a gene: 13.

The rearrangement uses TRBV2 and TRBJ2-3, with D hard to call. Trimming left V 3 bases short and J 1 base short, with 8 bases between. The CDR3 is 14 residues long. CDR1 is SNHLY, CDR2 FYNNEI, per germline. CDR3 residues: CASSDWWGTDTQYF. DNA of the CDR3: TGTGCCAGCAGTGATTGGTGGGGCACAGATACGCAGTATTTT.

The rearrangement uses TRBV5-6 and TRBJ1-6; D may be TRBD1 (5 bases). CDR1 and CDR2 (germline): SGHDT, YYEEEE. The CDR3 contains 14 residues. Trimming pared 2 bases from V and 7 bases from J, leaving 10 bases between. This chain's CDR3 is CASSFGTTNSPLHF. The CDR3 DNA sequence: TGTGCCAGCAGCTTCGGGACTACCAATTCACCCCTCCACTTT.

This clone was recorded only once. The rearrangement uses TRBV24-1 and TRBJ2-5; 7 bases align to TRBD1. Trimming took 5 bases from V and 6 from J; bases not matched to a gene: 14. CDR3 size: 16 residues. CDR1 is KGHDR, CDR2 SFDVKD, per germline. CDR3 sequence: CATSGLRDRRDQTQYF. CDR3 coding DNA: TGTGCCACCAGTGGACTCCGGGACAGAAGGGATCAGACCCAGTACTTC.

This clone was recorded once. The chain employs TRBV5-1 and TRBJ1-5; 8 bases align to TRBD1. CDR1 SGHRS and CDR2 YFSETQ come from the germline V gene. V was pared by 4 bases and J by 6 bases, with 6 bases of the junction left unmatched. There are 14 residues in the CDR3. CDR3 region: CASSLGQDAQPQHF. DNA of the CDR3: TGCGCCAGCAGCCTGGGACAGGACGCTCAGCCCCAGCATTTT.

This sequence joins TRBV24-1 and TRBJ1-6, with D hard to call. The germline V gene has CDR1 KGHDR and CDR2 SFDVKD. V lost 4 bases to trimming and J lost 9 bases, with 9 bases between them. The CDR3 is made up of 13 amino acids. The chain's CDR3 is CATSESWGSPLHF. The CDR3, as DNA: TGTGCCACCAGTGAGTCGTGGGGTTCACCCCTCCACTTT.

This sequence joins TRBV5-1 and TRBJ1-2, with D hard to call. This CDR3 spans 15 amino acids. Germline assignment: CDR1 SGHRS and CDR2 YFSETQ. Trimming pared 4 bases from V and 8 bases from J, leaving 21 bases between. Here the CDR3 reads CASSPNPSASQGYTF. CDR3 sequence (DNA): TGCGCCAGCAGCCCGAACCCCTCAGCGTCTCAAGGCTACACCTTC.

The gene calls are TRBV5-6 and TRBJ2-3; D is uncertain. The germline gives CDR1 SGHDT, CDR2 YYEEEE. Between the trimmed V and J ends, which lost 4 bases and 4 bases, there was a span of 16 bases. The CDR3 spans 15 residues. CDR3 protein: CASSAWQVRADTQYF. The CDR3 region has the DNA TGTGCCAGCAGCGCGTGGCAGGTCCGCGCAGATACGCAGTATTTT.

Only one count was recorded for this clone. The genes are TRBV6-2 or TRBV6-3 and TRBJ2-1, with D unclear. Looked up from germline, CDR1 is MNHEY and CDR2 is SVGEGT. The V end lost 0 bases, the J end lost 6 bases, and 6 bases lay between the germline ends. The CDR3 is 13 amino acids. CDR3 amino acids: CASSYSFPNEQFF. The CDR3 DNA is TGTGCCAGCAGTTACTCGTTCCCCAATGAGCAGTTCTTC.

The rearrangement links TRBV25-1 to TRBJ2-7, with D hard to call. The germline V and J ends were trimmed by 1 base and 2 bases, with 6 bases remaining between them. Germline CDR1 and CDR2: MGHDK and SYGVNS. This CDR3 has 13 residues. CDR3 in DNA: TGTGCCAGCAGTGAATTTGGTGCCTACGAGCAGTACTTC. Translated: CASSEFGAYEQYF.

This chain links TRBV12-3 or TRBV12-4 with TRBJ1-1; the D gene is possibly TRBD1 (6 bases). The V end was cut by 3 bases, the J end by 7 bases, with 12 bases between. CDR3 length: 13 residues. CDR3: CASSFLQGGEAFF. The CDR3 coding sequence is TGTGCCAGCAGTTTTCTACAGGGAGGTGAAGCTTTCTTT.

V is TRBV20-1 and J is TRBJ1-1; D unclear. The germline V gene has CDR1 DFQATT and CDR2 SNEGSKA (reference sequence). V lost 3 bases and J lost 0, with 8 bases in between. The CDR3 extends over 13 amino acids. CDR3 coding DNA: TGCAGTGCTAGTAACAGCATGAACACTGAAGCTTTCTTT. This codes for CSASNSMNTEAFF.

V is TRBV4-1 and J is TRBJ1-2, with 8 bases that match TRBD1. The CDR3 has 16 residues. Germline trimming cut 0 bases from V and 4 bases from J; bases unmatched to any gene: 7. CDR1 is MGHRA and CDR2 is YSYEKL in the germline V gene. CDR3 sequence (DNA): TGCGCCAGCAGCCAAGATTTCCCGGGACAGGTCTATGGCTACACCTTC. Encoded protein: CASSQDFPGQVYGYTF.